This TCR beta chain comes out of a study of spatial heterogeneity in lung cancer. Study as a whole: PBMC samples from follow-up, where available, were sequenced a median of approximately two years after resection.

Carried by each TCR cDNA molecule was a unique molecular identifier. TCRdb re-called the 5' RACE reads through MiXCR, storing one row per CDR3 protein. The sample includes tens of thousands of distinct CDR3 sequences, approximately 20% of them seen just once. Time point reported: blood at routine non-recurrence follow-up after resection. General study results and limits: The study found ubiquitous expanded tumor TCRs in blood more at resection than follow-up.

This clonotype came up a few times. Its antigen is unidentified. Germline CDR1 is DFQATT and CDR2 is SNEGSKA (reference sequence). V shed 1 base, J shed 7 bases, and the junction held 15 bases outside the gene matches. The length of the CDR3 is 17 residues. This sequence was found in a male donor with early-stage non-small cell lung cancer. This sample comprised PBMCs, obtained at follow-up. V and J are TRBV20-1 and TRBJ2-1; 8 bases fit TRBD2. The CDR3 sequence: CSARGWPGGAGGNEQFF. The CDR3 DNA reads as TGCAGTGCTAGAGGATGGCCCGGGGGGGCCGGAGGGAATGAGCAGTTCTTC.